Sequencing of this T cell receptor (beta chain) was carried out in a study of blood T cell repertoires in COVID-19. On the study more broadly: Both acute and convalescent COVID-19 samples were obtained from the United States, Italy and Spain.

The cohort comprised adults aged 18 to 89 years residing in about two dozen US areas. The protocol was immunoSEQ multiplex PCR, while the TCRdb copy is restricted to in-frame clones and leaves out a portion. The repertoire holds about 200,000 clones, with approximately 80% as singletons. Trimming removed 2 bases from V and 1 base from J; junction bases left unmatched: 3. Germline CDR1 reads MDHEN; CDR2 reads SYDVKM. The length of the CDR3 is 16 residues. This chain uses TRBV28 with TRBJ2-3; TRBD2 matches at 10 bases. Sequencing was performed on PBMCs or T cells enriched from blood (not recorded which). The clonotype originates from a woman in her thirties or forties with acute COVID-19. The CDR3 bases are TGTGCCAGCAGTTTAAGAGGGACTAGCGGCACAGATACGCAGTATTTT. This sequence encodes CASSLRGTSGTDTQYF. Supplemented by reference TRBV28 and TRBJ2-3, the full variable domain reads DVKVTQSSRYLVKRTGEKVFLECVQDMDHENMFWYRQDPGLGLRLIYFSYDVKMKEKGDIPEGYSVSREKKERFSLILESASTNQTSMYLCASSLRGTSGTDTQYFGPGTRLTVL.